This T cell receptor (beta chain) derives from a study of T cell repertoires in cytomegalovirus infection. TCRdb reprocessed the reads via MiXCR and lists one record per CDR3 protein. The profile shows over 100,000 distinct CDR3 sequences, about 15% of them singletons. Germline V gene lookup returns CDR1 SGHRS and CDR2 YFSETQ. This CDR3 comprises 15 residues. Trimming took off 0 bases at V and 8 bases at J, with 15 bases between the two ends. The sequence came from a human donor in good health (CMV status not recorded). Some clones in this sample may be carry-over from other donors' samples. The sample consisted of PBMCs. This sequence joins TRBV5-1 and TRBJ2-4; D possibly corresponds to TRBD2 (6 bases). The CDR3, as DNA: TGCGCCAGCAGCTTGGAGGGCCTCGGCGGGGACATTCAGTACTTC. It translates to CASSLEGLGGDIQYF.